This T cell receptor beta chain was captured by sequencing in a study of T-cell reconstitution after alpha-beta-depleted transplantation in children. This clonotype was observed once. Its antigen is as yet unknown. As it was prepared, the TCRbeta library received unique molecular identifiers. MiXCR, applied by TCRdb to the PCR reads, yields one record per CDR3 protein. The sample has around 450,000 distinct CDR3 sequences, 43% seen once. Regarding the study as a whole: At one year after transplant, newly produced T cells mostly accounted for T-cell counts and diversity.

The germline gives CDR1 SGHTA, CDR2 FQGTGA. Trimming stripped 0 bases from V and 2 bases from J, with 12 bases between. The CDR3 is 16 amino acids. Source: PBMCs, taken before TCRalphabeta/CD19-depleted stem cell transplant. The sequence came from a girl aged 2 to 10 with aplastic anemia, due to receive a stem cell transplant. The rearrangement uses TRBV7-3 and TRBJ2-3; the D gene could be TRBD1 or TRBD2 (5 bases each). CDR3 region: CASSLTGDGITDTQYF. The CDR3 region has the DNA TGTGCCAGCAGCTTAACCGGGGACGGGATCACAGATACGCAGTATTTT.